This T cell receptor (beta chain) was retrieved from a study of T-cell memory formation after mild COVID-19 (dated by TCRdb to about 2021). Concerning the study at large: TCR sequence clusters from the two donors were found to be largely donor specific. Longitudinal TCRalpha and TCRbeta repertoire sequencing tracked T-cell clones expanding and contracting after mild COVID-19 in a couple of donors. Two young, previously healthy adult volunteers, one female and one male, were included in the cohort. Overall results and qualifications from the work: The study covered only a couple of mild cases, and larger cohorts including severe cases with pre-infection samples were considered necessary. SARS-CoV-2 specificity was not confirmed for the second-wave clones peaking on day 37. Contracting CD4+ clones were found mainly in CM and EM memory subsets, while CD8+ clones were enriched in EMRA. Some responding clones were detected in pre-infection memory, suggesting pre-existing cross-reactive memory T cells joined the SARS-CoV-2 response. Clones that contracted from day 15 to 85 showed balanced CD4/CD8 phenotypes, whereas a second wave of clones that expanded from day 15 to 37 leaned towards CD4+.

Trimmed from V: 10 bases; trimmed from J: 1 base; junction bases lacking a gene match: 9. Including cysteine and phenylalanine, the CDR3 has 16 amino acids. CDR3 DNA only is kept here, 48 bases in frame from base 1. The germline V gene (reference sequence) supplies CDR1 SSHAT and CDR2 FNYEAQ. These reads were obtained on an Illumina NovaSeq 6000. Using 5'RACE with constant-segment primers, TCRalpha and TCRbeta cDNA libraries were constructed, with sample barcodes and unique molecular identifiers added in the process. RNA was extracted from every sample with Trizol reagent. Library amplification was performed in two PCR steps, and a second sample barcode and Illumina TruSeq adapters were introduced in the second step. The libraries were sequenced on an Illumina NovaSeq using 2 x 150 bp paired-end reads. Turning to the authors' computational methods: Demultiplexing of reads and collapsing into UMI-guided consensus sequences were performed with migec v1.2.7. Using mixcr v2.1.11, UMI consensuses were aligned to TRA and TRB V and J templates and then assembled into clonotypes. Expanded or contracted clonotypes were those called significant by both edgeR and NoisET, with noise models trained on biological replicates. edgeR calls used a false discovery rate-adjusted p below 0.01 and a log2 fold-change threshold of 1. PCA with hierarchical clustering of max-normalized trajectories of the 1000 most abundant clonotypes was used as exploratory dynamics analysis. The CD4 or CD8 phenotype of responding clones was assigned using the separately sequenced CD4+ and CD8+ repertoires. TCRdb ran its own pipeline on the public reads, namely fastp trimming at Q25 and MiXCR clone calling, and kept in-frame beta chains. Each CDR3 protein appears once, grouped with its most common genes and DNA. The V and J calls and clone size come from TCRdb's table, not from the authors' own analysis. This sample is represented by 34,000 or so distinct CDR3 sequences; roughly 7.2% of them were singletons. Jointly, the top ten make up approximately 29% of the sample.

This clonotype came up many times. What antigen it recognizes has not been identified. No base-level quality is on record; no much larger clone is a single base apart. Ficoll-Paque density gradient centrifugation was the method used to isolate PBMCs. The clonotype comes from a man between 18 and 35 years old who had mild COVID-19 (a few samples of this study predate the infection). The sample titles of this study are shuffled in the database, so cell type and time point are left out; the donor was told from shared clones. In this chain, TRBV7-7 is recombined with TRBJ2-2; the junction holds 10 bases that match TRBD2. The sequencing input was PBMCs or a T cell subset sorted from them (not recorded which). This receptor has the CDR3 CATIPLAGGNTGELFF. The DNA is TGTGCCACCATACCATTAGCGGGGGGGAACACCGGGGAGCTGTTTTTT.